This T cell receptor beta chain was retrieved from a study of cytomegalovirus exposure and HLA in healthy donors. A remark on this clone: Its antigen is unidentified.

Study-level findings and limits: Previously analyzed data showed that most TCR beta V segments were productive at a frequency of about 87% or about 30%.

The primer mix had 60 Vbeta and 13 Jbeta primers. Measured with immunoSEQ multiplex PCR; TCRdb has only the in-frame clones, and not every one. Seen here are over 110,000 clones, approximately 80% observed once, and the top ten hold about 2.2%. The CDR3 loop spans 14 amino acids. Per germline, CDR1 MNHNS and CDR2 SASEGT. Deletions cut 10 bases from V and 3 bases from J, with 15 bases between. Sequenced: PBMCs. This chain uses TRBV6-1 with TRBJ1-4; D possibly corresponds to TRBD1 (6 bases). The origin of this receptor is a woman younger than 30 in good health and CMV-seropositive. The CDR3 DNA reads TGTGCCACAAAGCGAGGGGGAGCTAATGAAAAACTGTTTTTT. This codes for CATKRGGANEKLFF.